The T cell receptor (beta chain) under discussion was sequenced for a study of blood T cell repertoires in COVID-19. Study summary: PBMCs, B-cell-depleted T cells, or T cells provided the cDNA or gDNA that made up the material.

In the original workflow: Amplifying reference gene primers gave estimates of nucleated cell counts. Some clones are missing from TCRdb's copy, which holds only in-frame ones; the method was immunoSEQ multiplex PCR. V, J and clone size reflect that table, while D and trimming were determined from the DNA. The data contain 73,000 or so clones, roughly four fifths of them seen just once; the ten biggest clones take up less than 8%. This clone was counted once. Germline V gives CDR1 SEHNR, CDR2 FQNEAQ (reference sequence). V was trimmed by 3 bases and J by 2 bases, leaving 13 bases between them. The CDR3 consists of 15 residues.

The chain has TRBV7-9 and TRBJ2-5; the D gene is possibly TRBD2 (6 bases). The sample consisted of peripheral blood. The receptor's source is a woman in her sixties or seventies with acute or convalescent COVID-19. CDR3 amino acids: CASSLEGSRQETQYF. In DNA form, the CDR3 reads TGTGCCAGCAGCTTGGAGGGATCGAGGCAAGAGACCCAGTACTTC.